Given below is one T cell receptor beta chain in context. Its antigen is currently unknown. Germline loops: CDR1 LNHNV, CDR2 YYDKDF (reference sequence). J gave up 3 bases and V 6 bases, and 5 bases lay outside the gene matches. The CDR3 loop spans 14 amino acids. The data originate from a study of cytomegalovirus exposure and HLA in healthy donors. Points from the study as a whole: The study listed 150 to 200 cytomegalovirus-associated TCR beta chains. Sequencing depth roughly uniform across donors was assumed in presence/absence analyses. In a later analysis, a missense DCLRE1C variant was linked to TCR beta V- and J-gene trimming.

PCR amplification relied on 60 Vbeta primers (plus 13 Jbeta primers). The authors' processing: Per a later analysis, the number of unique TCR beta chains was approximately 80 million, of which 9 million to 14 million were shared. TCRdb's table, derived via immunoSEQ multiplex PCR, lists solely in-frame clones and lacks some. D and trimming were read from the DNA, whereas the V and J calls and clone size are those reported in that table. Of over 40,000 clones in the sample, roughly 87% were seen once. The sequencing sample was made of PBMCs. The sequence came from a woman aged 40-49 years in good health and CMV-seropositive. The J gene is TRBJ2-7, the V gene TRBV15; the match to TRBD2 covers 10 bases. CDR3 region: CATSQASGSYEQYF. CDR3 bases: TGTGCCACCAGTCAGGCTAGCGGGAGCTACGAGCAGTACTTC. Drawing the rest from reference TRBV15 and TRBJ2-7, the complete variable domain is DAMVIQNPRYQVTQFGKPVTLSCSQTLNHNVMYWYQQKSSQAPKLLFHYYDKDFNNEADTPDNFQSRRPNTSFCFLDIRSPGLGDTAMYLCATSQASGSYEQYFGPGTRLTVT.